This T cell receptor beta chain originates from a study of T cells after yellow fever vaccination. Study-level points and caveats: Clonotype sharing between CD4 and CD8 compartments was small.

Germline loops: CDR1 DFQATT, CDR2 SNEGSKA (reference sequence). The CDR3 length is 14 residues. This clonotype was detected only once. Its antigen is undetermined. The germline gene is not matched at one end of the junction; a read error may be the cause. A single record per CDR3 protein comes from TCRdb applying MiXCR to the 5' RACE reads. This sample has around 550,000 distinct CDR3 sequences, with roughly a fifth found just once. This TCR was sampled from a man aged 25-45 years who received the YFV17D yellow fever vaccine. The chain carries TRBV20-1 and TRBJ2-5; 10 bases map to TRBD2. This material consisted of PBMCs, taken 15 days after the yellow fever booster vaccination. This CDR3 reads CCARGLAGVETQYF. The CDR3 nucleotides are TGCTGTGCTAGAGGGCTAGCGGGAGTGGAGACCCAGTACTTC.